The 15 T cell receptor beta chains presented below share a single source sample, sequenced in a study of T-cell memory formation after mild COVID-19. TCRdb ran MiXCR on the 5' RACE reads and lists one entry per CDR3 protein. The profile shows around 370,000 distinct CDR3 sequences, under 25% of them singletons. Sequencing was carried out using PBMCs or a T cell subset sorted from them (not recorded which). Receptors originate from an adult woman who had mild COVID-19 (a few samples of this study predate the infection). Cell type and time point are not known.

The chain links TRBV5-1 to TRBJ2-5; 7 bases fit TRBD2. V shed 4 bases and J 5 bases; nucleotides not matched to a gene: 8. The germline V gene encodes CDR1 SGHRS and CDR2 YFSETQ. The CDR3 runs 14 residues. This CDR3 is CASSLERGSETQYF. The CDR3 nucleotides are TGCGCCAGCAGCCTAGAGCGGGGTAGTGAGACCCAGTACTTC.

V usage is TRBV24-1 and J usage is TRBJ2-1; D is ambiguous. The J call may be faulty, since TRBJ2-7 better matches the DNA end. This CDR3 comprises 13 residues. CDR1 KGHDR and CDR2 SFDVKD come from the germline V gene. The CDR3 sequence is CATSDLTFPEQYF. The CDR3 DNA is TGTGCCACCAGTGATTTGACTTTCCCTGAGCAGTACTTC.

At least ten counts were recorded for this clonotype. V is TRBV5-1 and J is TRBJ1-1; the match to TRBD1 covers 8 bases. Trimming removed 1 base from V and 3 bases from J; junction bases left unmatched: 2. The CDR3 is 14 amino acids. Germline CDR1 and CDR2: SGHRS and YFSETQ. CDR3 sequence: CASSLTGGDTEAFF. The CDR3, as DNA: TGCGCCAGCAGCTTGACAGGGGGGGACACTGAAGCTTTCTTT. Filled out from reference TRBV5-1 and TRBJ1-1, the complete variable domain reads KAGVTQTPRYLIKTRGQQVTLSCSPISGHRSVSWYQQTPGQGLQFLFEYFSETQRNKGNFPGRFSGRQFSNSRSEMNVSTLELGDSALYLCASSLTGGDTEAFFGQGTRLTVV.

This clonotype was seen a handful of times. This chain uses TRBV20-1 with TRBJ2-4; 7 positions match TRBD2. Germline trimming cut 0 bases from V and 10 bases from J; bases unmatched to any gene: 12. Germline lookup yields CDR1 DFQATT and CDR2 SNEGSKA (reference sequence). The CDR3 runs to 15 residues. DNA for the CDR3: TGCAGTGCTAGAGACGCGGGGAGGGGTAGTGGGATTCAGTACTTC. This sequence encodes CSARDAGRGSGIQYF.

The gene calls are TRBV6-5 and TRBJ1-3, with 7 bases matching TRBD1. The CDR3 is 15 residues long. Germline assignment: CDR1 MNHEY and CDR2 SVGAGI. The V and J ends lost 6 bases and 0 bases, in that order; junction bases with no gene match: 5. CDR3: CASRDRQDSGNTIYF. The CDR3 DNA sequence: TGTGCCAGCAGGGACAGGCAAGACTCTGGAAACACCATATATTTT.

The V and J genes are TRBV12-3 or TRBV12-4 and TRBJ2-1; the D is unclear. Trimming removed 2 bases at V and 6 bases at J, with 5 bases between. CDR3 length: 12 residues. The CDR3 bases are TGTGCCAGCAGTTTAATCCCCAATGAGCAGTTCTTC. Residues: CASSLIPNEQFF.

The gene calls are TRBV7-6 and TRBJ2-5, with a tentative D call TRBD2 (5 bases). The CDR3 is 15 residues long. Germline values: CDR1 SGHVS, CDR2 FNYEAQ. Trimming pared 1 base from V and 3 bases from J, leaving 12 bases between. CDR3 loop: CASSLGGLAKETQYF. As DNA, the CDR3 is TGTGCCAGCAGCTTAGGTGGACTGGCAAAAGAGACCCAGTACTTC.

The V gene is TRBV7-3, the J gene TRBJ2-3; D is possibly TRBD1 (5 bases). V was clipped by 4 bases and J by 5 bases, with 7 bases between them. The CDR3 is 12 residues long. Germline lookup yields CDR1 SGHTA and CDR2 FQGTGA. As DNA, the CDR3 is TGTGCCAGCAGCTCCGGACAAGATACGCAGTATTTT. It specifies CASSSGQDTQYF.

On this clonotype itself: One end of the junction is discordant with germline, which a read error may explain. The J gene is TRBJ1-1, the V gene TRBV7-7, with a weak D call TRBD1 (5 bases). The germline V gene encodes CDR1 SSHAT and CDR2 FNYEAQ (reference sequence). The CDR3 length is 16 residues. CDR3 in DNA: TGTGCTAGCAGCGCATTAACCGGCAGGGACAACACTGAAGCTTTCTTT. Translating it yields CASSALTGRDNTEAFF.

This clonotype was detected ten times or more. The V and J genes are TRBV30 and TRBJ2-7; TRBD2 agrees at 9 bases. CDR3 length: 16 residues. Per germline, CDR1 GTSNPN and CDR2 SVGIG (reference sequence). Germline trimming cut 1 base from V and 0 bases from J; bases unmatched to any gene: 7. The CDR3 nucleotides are TGTGCCTGGAGTGCTATAAGACTAGCGGCCTCCTACGAGCAGTACTTC. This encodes CAWSAIRLAASYEQYF. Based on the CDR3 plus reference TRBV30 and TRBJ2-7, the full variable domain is SQTIHQWPATLVQPVGSPLSLECTVEGTSNPNLYWYRQAAGRGLQLLFYSVGIGQISSEVPQNLSASRPQDRQFILSSKKLLLSDSGFYLCAWSAIRLAASYEQYFGPGTRLTVT.

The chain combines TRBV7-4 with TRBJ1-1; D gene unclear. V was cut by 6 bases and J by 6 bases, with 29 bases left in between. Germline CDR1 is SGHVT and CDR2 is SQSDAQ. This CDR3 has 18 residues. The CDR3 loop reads CASRALSLGPIIGPEAFF. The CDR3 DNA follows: TGTGCCAGCAGAGCCTTGTCCCTCGGACCCATTATAGGCCCTGAAGCTTTCTTT. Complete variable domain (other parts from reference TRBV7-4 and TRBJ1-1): GAGVSQSPRYKVAKRGRDVALRCDSISGHVTLYWYRQTLGQGSEVLTYSQSDAQRDKSGRPSGRFSAERPERSVSTLKIQRTEQGDSAVYLCASRALSLGPIIGPEAFFGQGTRLTVV.

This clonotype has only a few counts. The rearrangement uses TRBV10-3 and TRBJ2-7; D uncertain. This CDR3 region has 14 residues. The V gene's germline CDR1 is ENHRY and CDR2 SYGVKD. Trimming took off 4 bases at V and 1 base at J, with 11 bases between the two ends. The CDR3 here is CAISGILQSYEQYF. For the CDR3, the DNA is TGTGCCATCAGTGGGATCTTACAGTCCTACGAGCAGTACTTC.

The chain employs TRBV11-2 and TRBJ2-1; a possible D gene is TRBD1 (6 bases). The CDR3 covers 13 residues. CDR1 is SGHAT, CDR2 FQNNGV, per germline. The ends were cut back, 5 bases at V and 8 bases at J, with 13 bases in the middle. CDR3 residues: CASSTDRIHEQFF. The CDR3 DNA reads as TGTGCCAGCAGCACTGACAGGATCCATGAGCAGTTCTTC.

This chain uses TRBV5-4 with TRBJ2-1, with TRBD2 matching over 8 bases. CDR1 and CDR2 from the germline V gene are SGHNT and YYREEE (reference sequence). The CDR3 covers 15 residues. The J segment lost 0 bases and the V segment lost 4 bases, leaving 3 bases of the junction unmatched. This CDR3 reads CASSREGGSYNEQFF. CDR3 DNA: TGTGCCAGCAGCCGGGAGGGGGGCTCCTACAATGAGCAGTTCTTC.

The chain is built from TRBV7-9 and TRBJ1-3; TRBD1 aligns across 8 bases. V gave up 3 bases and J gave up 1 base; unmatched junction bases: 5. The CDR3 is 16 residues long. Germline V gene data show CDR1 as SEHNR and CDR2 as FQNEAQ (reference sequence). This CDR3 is CASSLGQERSGNTIYF. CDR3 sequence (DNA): TGTGCCAGCAGCTTGGGACAGGAGCGATCTGGAAACACCATATATTTT. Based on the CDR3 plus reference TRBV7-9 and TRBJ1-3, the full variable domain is DTGVSQNPRHKITKRGQNVTFRCDPISEHNRLYWYRQTLGQGPEFLTYFQNEAQLEKSRLLSDRFSAERPKGSFSTLEIQRTEQGDSAMYLCASSLGQERSGNTIYFGEGSWLTVV.